Shown below are 26 T cell receptor beta chains from a single sample sequenced in a study of T cell responses to AZD1222 COVID-19 vaccine. Sequencing was performed with immunoSEQ multiplex PCR; in TCRdb, only in-frame clones are kept and a portion is missing. Seen here are about 99,000 clones, 87% observed once, and the top ten hold approximately 3%. This material consisted of peripheral blood, taken on day 0 of AZD1222 vaccination. Receptors originate from an adult in good health.

This clone was seen a single time. The CDR3 region has the DNA TGTGCCAGCAGTTCACAGGGGCAGCCCCAGCATTTT. Its protein is CASSSQGQPQHF. The V gene is TRBV12-3 or TRBV12-4, the J gene TRBJ1-5; 7 bases line up with TRBD1. This CDR3 has 12 amino acids. The trim removed 4 bases at V and 7 bases at J, leaving 1 base unmatched.

The V and J genes are TRBV10-1 and TRBJ2-7; possibly TRBD2 for D (5 bases). The CDR3 has 11 residues. Trimming took 9 bases from V and 3 from J, leaving 9 bases between them. Germline lookup yields CDR1 WNHNN and CDR2 SYGVQD (reference sequence). The CDR3 DNA is TGCGCCAGTACCGGGAACTACGAGCAGTACTTC. Translating gives CASTGNYEQYF.

The chain carries TRBV20-1 and TRBJ1-1, with D hard to call. This CDR3 spans 15 amino acids. Trimming left V 3 bases short and J 1 base short, with 15 bases between. Germline CDR1 is DFQATT and CDR2 is SNEGSKA (reference sequence). The DNA for the CDR3 is TGCAGTGCTAGTTCTCCCCCCCGGACGAACACTGAAGCTTTCTTT. Residues: CSASSPPRTNTEAFF.

The chain recombines TRBV6-6 with TRBJ1-1; D might be TRBD1 (5 bases). CDR1 MNHNY and CDR2 SVGAGI come from the germline V gene (reference sequence). There are 15 residues in the CDR3. The V end lost 6 bases, the J end lost 5 bases, and 19 bases lay between the germline ends. This CDR3 is CASSIYMSPGTEAFF. CDR3 DNA sequence: TGTGCCAGCAGCATTTATATGAGTCCAGGGACTGAAGCTTTCTTT.

The chain employs TRBV12-5 and TRBJ2-1, with 7 bases identical to TRBD2. Germline V gene sequence: CDR1 LGHNT, CDR2 FRNRAP. The J segment lost 2 bases and the V segment lost 4 bases, leaving 14 bases of the junction unmatched. CDR3 length: 18 amino acids. The CDR3 nucleotides read TGTGCTAGTGGTTCGGGGTCCGGGAGGACGAGGGCCTACAATGAGCAGTTCTTC. Translation gives CASGSGSGRTRAYNEQFF.

The V gene is TRBV6-5, the J gene TRBJ1-1; 7 bases fit TRBD1. This CDR3 spans 14 amino acids. Germline V gene lookup returns CDR1 MNHEY and CDR2 SVGAGI. Trimming cost V 8 bases and J 2 bases; bases outside gene matches: 8. DNA for the CDR3: TGTGCCAGCGAGGGGGCAGGGACAAACACTGAAGCTTTCTTT. Residues: CASEGAGTNTEAFF.

This chain joins TRBV4-2 and TRBJ2-2; D remains ambiguous. This CDR3 is built from 14 residues. V lost 3 bases and J lost 3, with 8 bases in between. Germline-derived CDR1 and CDR2 are LGHNA and YNFKEQ. The CDR3 protein is CASSQDRYTGELFF. The CDR3 DNA follows: TGTGCCAGCAGCCAGGACCGATACACCGGGGAGCTGTTTTTT.

The CDR3 DNA follows: TGTGCCAGCAGTTGGGACCGAAACACCATATATTTT. Amino acid sequence: CASSWDRNTIYF. The gene calls are TRBV12-3 or TRBV12-4 and TRBJ1-3; D might be TRBD1 (5 bases). The CDR3 sequence is 12 residues long. The germline V and J ends were trimmed by 4 bases and 5 bases, with 6 bases remaining between them.

This chain links TRBV25-1 with TRBJ1-6; 8 positions agree with TRBD1. V trimming: 6 bases; J trimming: 9 bases; junction bases outside the gene matches: 4. The CDR3 consists of 13 residues. The V gene's germline CDR1 is MGHDK and CDR2 SYGVNS. The CDR3 region has the DNA TGTGCCAGCAGCGGGACAGGCTTTTCACCCCTCCACTTT. It codes for CASSGTGFSPLHF.

In nucleotides, the CDR3 is TGTGCCAGCCAAGGTTCCTTTAAAGTGCAGTACGTC. It codes for CASQGSFKVQYV. The V gene is TRBV2, the J gene TRBJ2-7; no definite D call. V was shortened by 8 bases and J by 9 bases, with 17 bases between the two germline ends. Germline V CDR1 and CDR2: SNHLY, FYNNEI. CDR3 length equals 12 residues.

The chain joins TRBV27 to TRBJ2-2; 10 bases line up with TRBD1. With 0 bases clipped from V and 3 bases from J, the junction kept 10 bases outside the gene matches. CDR3 size: 19 residues. CDR1 is MNHEY, CDR2 SMNVEV, per germline (reference sequence). The CDR3 loop is CASSLSKGAGTGDTGELFF. For the CDR3, the DNA is TGTGCCAGCAGTTTATCGAAAGGGGCCGGGACAGGGGACACCGGGGAGCTGTTTTTT.

This clone was detected only a few times. Relative to the germline gene, one junction end is altered; a read error may explain this. The DNA of the CDR3 is TGTGCCAGCAGCTTTCTTACTCCCGACATCTTT. Translation gives CASSFLTPDIF. The chain has TRBV5-8 and TRBJ1-3; D is undetermined. The CDR3 has 11 residues. Germline loops: CDR1 SGHTS, CDR2 YDEGEE. Full variable domain (outside the CDR3, taken from reference TRBV5-8 and TRBJ1-3): EAGVTQSPTHLIKTRGQQATLRCSPISGHTSVYWYQQALGLGLQFLLWYDEGEERNRGNFPPRFSGRQFPNYSSELNVNALELEDSALYLCASSFLTPDIFGEGSWLTVV.

This rearrangement joins TRBV6-6 to TRBJ1-3, with D uncertain. CDR3 length equals 13 residues. The V gene lost 4 bases and the J gene lost 3 bases, with 7 bases spanning the gap. Germline V CDR1 and CDR2: MNHNY, SVGAGI (reference sequence). The CDR3 protein is CASSFLDGNTIYF. CDR3 coding DNA: TGTGCCAGCAGTTTTCTGGATGGAAACACCATATATTTT.

This clone was observed a handful of times. This chain connects TRBV6-5 to TRBJ1-5, with TRBD1 identical over 7 bases. The V gene's germline CDR1 is MNHEY and CDR2 SVGAGI. The CDR3 runs 13 residues. The V gene end was trimmed by 10 bases and the J gene end by 5 bases; junction bases not matched to a gene: 8. The CDR3 sequence: CATGDRVDQPQHF. In DNA form, the CDR3 reads TGTGCCACCGGCGACAGGGTCGATCAGCCCCAGCATTTT.

This chain connects TRBV9 to TRBJ1-6, with D possibly TRBD1 on 6 matching bases. CDR1 is SGDLS and CDR2 is YYNGEE in the germline V gene. The CDR3 sequence is 16 residues long. V lost 4 bases and J 5 bases, leaving 16 bases between the germline ends. The DNA for the CDR3 is TGTGCCAGCAGCCCCTCCGGGACAAGTCATAATTCACCCCTCCACTTT. This encodes CASSPSGTSHNSPLHF.

The CDR3, as DNA: TGTGCCAGCAGGGGTCGAATAAACGAGCAGTACTTC. Translation gives CASRGRINEQYF. V and J are TRBV2 and TRBJ2-7; D is uncertain. The V gene's germline CDR1 is SNHLY and CDR2 FYNNEI. This CDR3 has 12 amino acids. V lost 6 bases and J 5 bases, leaving 11 bases between the germline ends.

The chain recombines TRBV6-5 with TRBJ1-6, with D maybe TRBD1 (6 bases). Per the germline V gene, CDR1 is MNHEY and CDR2 is SVGAGI. Trimming stripped 6 bases from V and 4 bases from J, with 10 bases between. This CDR3 has 14 amino acids. This CDR3 reads CASRRTVYNSPLHF. CDR3 coding DNA: TGTGCCAGCAGACGGACAGTTTATAATTCACCCCTCCACTTT.

The V call is TRBV18, the J call TRBJ1-2; 8 nucleotides match TRBD1. The CDR3 consists of 15 residues. CDR1 and CDR2 from the germline V gene are KGHSH and LQKENI. Trimming took 6 bases from V and 3 from J; bases not matched to a gene: 9. This CDR3 is CASSNRATGDYGYTF. CDR3 in DNA: TGTGCCAGCTCTAATCGTGCGACAGGGGACTATGGCTACACCTTC. The entire variable domain, with the rest obtained from reference TRBV18 and TRBJ1-2, is as follows: NAGVMQNPRHLVRRRGQEARLRCSPMKGHSHVYWYRQLPEEGLKFMVYLQKENIIDESGMPKERFSAEFPKEGPSILRIQQVVRGDSAAYFCASSNRATGDYGYTFGSGTRLTVV.

The chain recombines TRBV10-3 with TRBJ2-2; 7 bases are shared with TRBD1. With 6 bases clipped from V and 2 bases from J, the junction kept 9 bases outside the gene matches. The germline V gene has CDR1 ENHRY and CDR2 SYGVKD. There are 16 residues in the CDR3. The CDR3 DNA follows: TGTGCCATCAGCCTAAAGTTAGGGGGCAACACCGGGGAGCTGTTTTTT. Encoded protein: CAISLKLGGNTGELFF.

The rearrangement joins TRBV12-3 or TRBV12-4 to TRBJ2-7, with D hard to call. The CDR3 is 12 amino acids. The chain's CDR3 is CASSYSSSEQYV. The CDR3 DNA follows: TGTGCCAGCAGTTACTCCTCCTCCGAGCAGTACGTC.

The chain carries TRBV13 and TRBJ1-5; TRBD1 aligns across 10 bases. Losses at the gene ends were 3 bases for V and 6 bases for J; bases not matched to a gene: 8. The CDR3 loop spans 16 amino acids. Germline values: CDR1 PRHDT, CDR2 FYEKMQ (reference sequence). The CDR3 is CASSFSGTGVGQPQHF. In nucleotides, the CDR3 is TGTGCCAGCAGCTTCTCCGGGACAGGGGTGGGTCAGCCCCAGCATTTT.

This chain connects TRBV10-2 to TRBJ2-7; 9 nucleotides align to TRBD2. Trimming cost V 4 bases and J 3 bases; bases outside gene matches: 4. The V gene's germline CDR1 is WSHSY and CDR2 SAAADI. The CDR3 is 14 amino acids. Here the CDR3 reads CASSGPTSGYEQYV. The CDR3 nucleotides read TGCGCCAGCAGTGGCCCGACTAGCGGCTACGAGCAGTACGTC.

This rearrangement joins TRBV5-1 to TRBJ2-3; possibly TRBD2 for D (5 bases). This CDR3 has 14 residues. Trimming shortened V by 4 bases and J by 6 bases, and 15 bases separated the two germline ends. In germline, CDR1 is SGHRS, CDR2 YFSETQ. CDR3 in amino acids: CASSPGSVADTQYF. CDR3 nucleotide sequence: TGCGCCAGCAGCCCGGGATCGGTCGCCGATACGCAGTATTTT.

Comment on this clone: One end of the junction does not line up with germline, which may come from a read error. The CDR3: CASSPGTVSSYNEQFF. The CDR3 DNA follows: TGTGCTAGCAGCCCAGGGACGGTTAGCTCCTACAATGAGCAGTTCTTC. V is TRBV7-7 and J is TRBJ2-1; either TRBD1 or TRBD2 may supply D (5 bases each). There are 16 residues in the CDR3. The germline gives CDR1 SSHAT, CDR2 FNYEAQ (reference sequence).

In its sample, this clone was seen a few times. J is TRBJ2-5 and V is TRBV2; D might be TRBD1 (6 bases). From germline, CDR1 is SNHLY and CDR2 FYNNEI. There are 13 residues in the CDR3. V gave up 1 base and J gave up 4 bases, with 7 bases separating them. The CDR3 reads CASSEVQGETQYF. The CDR3 coding sequence is TGTGCCAGCAGTGAAGTACAGGGAGAGACCCAGTACTTC. Full variable domain (outside the CDR3, taken from reference TRBV2 and TRBJ2-5): EPEVTQTPSHQVTQMGQEVILRCVPISNHLYFYWYRQILGQKVEFLVSFYNNEISEKSEIFDDQFSVERPDGSNFTLKIRSTKLEDSAMYFCASSEVQGETQYFGPGTRLLVL.

This chain joins TRBV5-6 and TRBJ1-2, with D maybe TRBD1 (5 bases). The V and J ends lost 2 bases and 7 bases respectively, with 15 bases between them. Germline V CDR1 and CDR2: SGHDT, YYEEEE. The CDR3 has 14 residues. As DNA, the CDR3 is TGTGCCAGCAGCTTAGTATCAGGGATCGGTGGCTACACCTTC. It specifies CASSLVSGIGGYTF.